This T cell receptor beta chain originates from a study of metastatic and nonmetastatic thyroid tumors. The overall study: The authors compared repertoires across blood and tumor or nodule tissue from malignant and benign thyroid patients.

Of note for this clone: Its specificity is not known.

The study's findings and limits: Benign nodules were reported to have significantly lower TCR beta diversity than malignant thyroid tumors, in blood and tumor.

Ahead of thyroid surgery, no patient had received treatment of any kind. Germline lookup yields CDR1 SGHAT and CDR2 FQDESV (reference sequence). This CDR3 has 16 residues. The ends lost 10 bases at V and 1 base at J; junction bases unmatched: 12. Per the authors' pipeline: Researchers built a distant-metastasis classifier for papillary thyroid cancer that drew on CDR3 differences across clinicopathological groups. TCRdb reanalyzed the PCR reads with MiXCR. For this entry, the V and J calls and clone size follow TCRdb and not the study's own pipeline. This repertoire shows around 21,000 clones, under 25% found once; its top ten account for 60% to 80%.

The rearrangement uses TRBV11-1 and TRBJ2-1; 8 bases line up with TRBD2. The material sequenced was blood. This sequence was found in a male donor with papillary thyroid cancer or a benign thyroid nodule (not recorded which). Some clones in this sample may be carry-over from other donors' samples. The CDR3 DNA follows: TGTGCCACAAAGGGGACTAGATCCCCTTCCTACAATGAGCAGTTCTTC. It encodes CATKGTRSPSYNEQFF.